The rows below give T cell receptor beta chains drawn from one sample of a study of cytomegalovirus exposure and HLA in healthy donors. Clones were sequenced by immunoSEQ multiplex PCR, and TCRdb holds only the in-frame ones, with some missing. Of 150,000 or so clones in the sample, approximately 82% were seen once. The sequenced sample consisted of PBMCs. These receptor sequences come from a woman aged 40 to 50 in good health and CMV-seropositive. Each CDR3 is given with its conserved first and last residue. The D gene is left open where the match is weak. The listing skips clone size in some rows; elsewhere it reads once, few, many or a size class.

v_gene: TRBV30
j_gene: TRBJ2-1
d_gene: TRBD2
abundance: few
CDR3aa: CACARTSGSKEQFF
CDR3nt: TGTGCCTGTGCCAGGACTAGCGGGAGCAAGGAGCAGTTCTTC

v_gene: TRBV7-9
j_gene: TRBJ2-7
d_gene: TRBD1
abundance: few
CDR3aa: CASSLGRRQGAYEQYF
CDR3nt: TGTGCCAGCAGCTTAGGCCGAAGACAGGGAGCCTACGAGCAGTACTTC

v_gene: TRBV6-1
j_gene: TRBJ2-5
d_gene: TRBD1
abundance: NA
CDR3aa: CASSRTGKETQYF
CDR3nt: TGTGCCAGCAGTAGGACAGGGAAAGAGACCCAGTACTTC

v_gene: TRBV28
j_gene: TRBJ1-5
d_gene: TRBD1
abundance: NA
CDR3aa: CASRRQGAHQPQHF
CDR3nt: TGTGCCAGCAGGAGACAGGGGGCCCATCAGCCCCAGCATTTT

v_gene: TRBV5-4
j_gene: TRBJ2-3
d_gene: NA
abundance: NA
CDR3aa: CASSSETGDTQYF
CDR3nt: TGTGCCAGCAGTTCCGAGACTGGAGATACGCAGTATTTT

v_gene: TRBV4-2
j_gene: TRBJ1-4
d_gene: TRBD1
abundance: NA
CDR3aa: CASSPGQGREKLFF
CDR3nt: TGTGCCAGCAGCCCCGGACAGGGTAGAGAAAAACTGTTTTTT

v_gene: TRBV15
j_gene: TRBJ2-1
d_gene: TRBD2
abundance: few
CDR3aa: CATSPTGGGPYNEQFF
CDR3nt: TGTGCCACCAGCCCGACCGGGGGAGGGCCCTACAATGAGCAGTTCTTC

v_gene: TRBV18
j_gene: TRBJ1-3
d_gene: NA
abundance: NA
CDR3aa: CASSPGVPGNTIYF
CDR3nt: TGTGCCAGCTCACCGGGAGTGCCTGGAAACACCATATATTTT

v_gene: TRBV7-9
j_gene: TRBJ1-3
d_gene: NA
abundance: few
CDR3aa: CASSDNSPKGNTIYF
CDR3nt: TGTGCCAGCAGCGACAATTCTCCCAAGGGAAACACCATATATTTT

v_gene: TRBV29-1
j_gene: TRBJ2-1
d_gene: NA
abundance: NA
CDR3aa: CSVDGGPFYNEQFF
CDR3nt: TGCAGCGTTGACGGGGGGCCCTTTTACAATGAGCAGTTCTTC

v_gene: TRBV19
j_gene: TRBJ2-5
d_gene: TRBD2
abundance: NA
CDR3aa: CASRLAGDQETQYF
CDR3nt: TGTGCCAGTCGACTAGCGGGGGACCAAGAGACCCAGTACTTC